A single T cell receptor (beta chain) is shown here with its context. The antigen remains unidentified. It was with a sample-barcoded 5' primer and a J-beta primer mix that a second PCR of roughly 7 to 12 cycles was run. Via MiXCR, TCRdb re-called the 5' RACE reads, giving one row per CDR3 protein. Here the sample spans about 1.6 million distinct CDR3 sequences, about 35% being singletons. Looked up from germline, CDR1 is DFQATT and CDR2 is SNEGSKA (reference sequence). This CDR3 comprises 15 residues. V lost 0 bases and J lost 4, with 13 bases in between. The data originate from a study of blood T cells in healthy people across ages. Across the whole study: There was about one barcoded beta molecule captured by template switching per two T cells. Study observations and caveats: The percentage of naive T cells correlated strongly with TCR beta diversity.

This receptor was obtained from a woman aged 25 to 39 in good health. The sample taken for sequencing was blood. The chain employs TRBV20-1 and TRBJ2-1; the D gene could be TRBD1 or TRBD2 (6 bases each). This CDR3 reads CSARDWGAVYNEQFF. As DNA, the CDR3 is TGCAGTGCTAGAGACTGGGGGGCAGTGTACAATGAGCAGTTCTTC.